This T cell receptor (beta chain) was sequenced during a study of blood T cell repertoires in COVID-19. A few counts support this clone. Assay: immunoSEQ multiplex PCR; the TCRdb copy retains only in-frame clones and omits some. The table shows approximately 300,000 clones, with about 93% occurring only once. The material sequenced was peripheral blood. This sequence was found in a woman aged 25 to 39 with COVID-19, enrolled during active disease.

The CDR3: CASSITSSEQYF. For the CDR3, the DNA is TGCGCCAGCAGCATAACTAGCAGCGAGCAGTACTTC. This chain links TRBV5-1 with TRBJ2-7; the D gene is possibly TRBD2 (6 bases). The V end was cut by 4 bases, the J end by 6 bases, with 11 bases between. The CDR3 is 12 residues long. CDR1 SGHRS and CDR2 YFSETQ come from the germline V gene.